Sample share makes the clone carrying this T cell receptor (beta chain) medium-sized. No antigen is known for it. The sample belongs to a study of regulatory T cells in long-lasting Graves disease. Study in general: Antithyroid drugs had been taken under 3 months by newly diagnosed Graves' patients. The study, taken as a whole, reports: Accuracy might have suffered from few samples.

Time point in this sample: newly diagnosed GD, antithyroid drugs for less than 3 months. PBMC-derived RNA was used for the TCR library. TCR beta libraries were built with iRepertoire HTBI primers and Arm-PCR of CDR3 regions. MiXCR was run by TCRdb on the multiplex PCR reads, yielding one entry per CDR3 protein. The sample records under 250,000 distinct CDR3 sequences, approximately 19% being singletons. The CDR3 extends over 16 amino acids. The V end lost 8 bases, the J end lost 0 bases, and 16 bases lay between the germline ends. These data also formed part of another study, on T cells in Graves' hyperthyroidism and ophthalmopathy. This second report adds: RT-PCR in the first round (using the HTBI primer set) targeted the TCR CDR3.

V gene TRBV12-3 or TRBV12-4 combines with J gene TRBJ2-2, with D perhaps TRBD1 (5 bases). This TCR was recovered from a woman under 40 with Graves disease. Sequencing used peripheral blood mononuclear cells (PBMCs), obtained at new diagnosis, from a patient treated with antithyroid drugs. CDR3 amino acids: CASSFGAPANTGELFF. For the CDR3, the DNA is TGTGCCAGCTCCTTTGGGGCCCCAGCGAACACCGGGGAGCTGTTTTTT.